This T cell receptor (beta chain) was observed in a study of CD8+ T cells in alopecia areata. Investigators isolated RNA and reverse transcribed it into cDNA to act as the sequencing template. TCRdb keeps only in-frame clones here, not all; method: immunoSEQ multiplex PCR. The sample has some 100,000 clones, less than 80% seen once. Trimming took 4 bases from V and 4 from J, leaving 13 bases between them. The CDR3 contains 14 residues. CDR1 and CDR2 from the germline V gene are SGHTA and FQGNSA. The chain couples TRBV7-2 to TRBJ1-2; a possible D gene is TRBD1 (6 bases). The TCR comes from a human donor in good health. The sequenced material came from CD4+ T cells sorted from blood. The CDR3 coding sequence is TGTGCCAGCAGCTCCCGAAGGGGGGGCTATGGCTACACCTTC. This encodes CASSSRRGGYGYTF.